This T cell receptor beta chain was recovered during a study of cytomegalovirus exposure and HLA in healthy donors. Study results and limitations: Three CMV-associated chains proved CMV antigen-specific in vitro. In an earlier analysis, productive rearrangement rates for most beta V segments clustered near 87% or 30%. Later work showed greater clonal expansion in HLA-associated TCR beta chains than in equally common others.

Germline V gene data show CDR1 as MNHNY and CDR2 as SVGAGI (reference sequence). The V gene end was trimmed by 5 bases and the J gene end by 7 bases; junction bases not matched to a gene: 10. There are 15 residues in the CDR3. Primers included in the PCR were 60 Vbeta and 13 Jbeta primers. This table comes from immunoSEQ multiplex PCR, and its TCRdb copy is limited to in-frame clones, with some not included. This repertoire shows some 110,000 clones, 65% to 75% found once; its top ten account for around 4.8%. Regarding this clone: Its specificity is unknown.

What was sequenced was PBMCs. J is TRBJ2-1 and V is TRBV6-6, with TRBD1 matching 8 bases. The sequence derives from a young man in good health and CMV-seropositive. CDR3 protein: CASSPPGRTGNEQFF. The CDR3 nucleotides read TGTGCCAGCAGTCCCCCGGGACGGACAGGGAATGAGCAGTTCTTC.